This TCR beta chain emerged from a study of shared clonotypes between healthy human individuals. About this clone itself: Its cognate antigen is unknown.

The germline V gene has CDR1 SGHVS and CDR2 FNYEAQ. The CDR3 runs 12 residues. Overall study findings and caveats: Rarefaction showed sorted-subset sequencing was incomplete despite large depth.

Measured with immunoSEQ multiplex PCR; TCRdb has only the in-frame clones, and not every one. The sample lists approximately 2.3 million clones, roughly 93% occurring once. The gene calls are TRBV7-6 and TRBJ1-3; D possibly corresponds to TRBD1 (5 bases). Material: naive CD4+ T cells from PBMCs. Subset noted: CD45RA+ positively selected. This sequence was found in a man aged 18-30 years in good health. Some clones in this sample may be carry-over from other donors' samples. This CDR3 reads CAWGDSGNTIYF. As DNA, the CDR3 is TGTGCTTGGGGGGACTCTGGAAACACCATATATTTT.